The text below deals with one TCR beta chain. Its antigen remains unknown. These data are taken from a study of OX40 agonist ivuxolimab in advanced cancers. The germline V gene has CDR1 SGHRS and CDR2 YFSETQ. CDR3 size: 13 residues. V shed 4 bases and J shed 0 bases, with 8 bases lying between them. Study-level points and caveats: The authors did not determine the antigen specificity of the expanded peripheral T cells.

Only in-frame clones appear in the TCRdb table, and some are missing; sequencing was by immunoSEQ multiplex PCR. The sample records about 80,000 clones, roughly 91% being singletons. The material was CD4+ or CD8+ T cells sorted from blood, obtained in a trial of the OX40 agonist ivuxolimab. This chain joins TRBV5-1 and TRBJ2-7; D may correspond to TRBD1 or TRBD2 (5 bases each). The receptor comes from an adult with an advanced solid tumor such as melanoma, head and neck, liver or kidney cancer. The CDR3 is CASSRDGSYEQYF. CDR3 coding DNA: TGCGCCAGCAGCAGGGACGGCTCCTACGAGCAGTACTTC.